These T cell receptor beta chains were read from a single sample in a study of OX40 agonist ivuxolimab in advanced cancers. Libraries were prepared by immunoSEQ multiplex PCR; TCRdb keeps only in-frame clonotypes and omits some of them. Of some 74,000 clones in the sample, around 87% were seen once. The source material was CD4+ or CD8+ T cells sorted from blood, sampled in a trial of the OX40 agonist ivuxolimab. The receptors were sampled from an adult with an advanced solid tumor such as melanoma, head and neck, liver or kidney cancer. The CDR3 runs from the conserved cysteine through the conserved F or W. D genes are given only for firm matches. Some rows mark clone size as missing; the rest say once, few, many or name a class of expanded clone.

d_call,j_call,v_call,clone_size,cdr3_nt,cdr3_aa
.,TRBJ2-6,TRBV28,.,TGTGCCAGCAGTTTGTCTGGGGCCAACGTCCTGACTTTC,CASSLSGANVLTF
.,TRBJ2-7,TRBV2,.,TGTGCCAGCAGTGAAGGACAGCGGATATCCTACGAGCAGTACTTC,CASSEGQRISYEQYF
.,TRBJ2-3,TRBV7-9,.,TGTGCCGGGACGGAGAGCACAGATACGCAGTATTTT,CAGTESTDTQYF
.,TRBJ2-3,TRBV7-3,.,TGTGCCAGCAGCTTAAGATCCAGTCCAGATACGCAGTATTTT,CASSLRSSPDTQYF
.,TRBJ2-2,TRBV7-8,.,TGTGCCAGCAGCTCAGGTCGTCTGACGAACACCGGGGAGCTGTTTTTT,CASSSGRLTNTGELFF
.,TRBJ2-7,TRBV6-5,.,TGTGCCAGCAGTTACTCGGGGACGAACACCTACGAGCAGTACTTC,CASSYSGTNTYEQYF
.,TRBJ1-1,TRBV2,once,TGTGCCAGCAGCAAACAGGGCTTGAACACTGAAGCTTTCTTT,CASSKQGLNTEAFF
TRBD1,TRBJ2-7,TRBV6-6,.,TGTGCCAGCAGTCAATCCGGGACAGGGGGTTTCGGGCAGTACTTC,CASSQSGTGGFGQYF
TRBD1,TRBJ1-5,TRBV18,.,TGTGCCAGCTCACCGGGACAGAACAATCAGCCCCAGCATTTT,CASSPGQNNQPQHF
.,TRBJ1-3,TRBV5-1,.,TGCGCCAGCAGCTTGGGTCAAACTGGAAACACCATATATTTT,CASSLGQTGNTIYF
.,TRBJ2-2,TRBV5-1,.,TGCGCCAGCAGCCAGCGGGTTGGTGGCAACACCGGGGAGCTGTTTTTT,CASSQRVGGNTGELFF
.,TRBJ2-1,TRBV5-6,.,TGTGCCAGCAGCCATGGTTGGGCGGGAAGCGGTAATGAGCAGTTCTTC,CASSHGWAGSGNEQFF
TRBD2,TRBJ2-1,TRBV9,.,TGTGCCAGCAGCGCAGGAGAGGGACTAGCGGGAAATAGGCAGTTCTTC,CASSAGEGLAGNRQFF
TRBD1,TRBJ2-1,TRBV19,.,TGTGCCAGTAGCGATGACAGGGGATCATCCTACAATGAGCAGTTCTTC,CASSDDRGSSYNEQFF
.,TRBJ2-1,TRBV19,.,TGTGCCAGTAGTGGGGGACTTTCGGGAGTTCGGGACAATGAGCAGTTCTTC,CASSGGLSGVRDNEQFF
TRBD1,TRBJ1-6,TRBV27,.,TGTGCCAGCAGTTTAAAGGGACAGCAAAATTCACCCCTCCACTTT,CASSLKGQQNSPLHF
TRBD2,TRBJ2-1,TRBV2,.,TGTGCCAGCAGACCCCAGCGGGAGGGTAATGAGCAGTTCTTC,CASRPQREGNEQFF
.,TRBJ2-7,TRBV5-1,.,TGCGCCAGCAGCTTGGGCGGGACAGAGTACGAGCAGTACTTC,CASSLGGTEYEQYF
.,TRBJ1-1,TRBV6-5,.,TGTGCCAGCAGTCTCTCGAACACTGAAGCTTTCTTT,CASSLSNTEAFF
TRBD2,TRBJ2-1,TRBV7-9,.,TGTGCCAGCAGCCCCCGGACTAGTAGGTACAATGAGCAGTTCTTC,CASSPRTSRYNEQFF
.,TRBJ2-1,TRBV5-4,.,TGTGCCAGCAGCTTGAGCAATGAGCAGTTCTTC,CASSLSNEQFF
TRBD2,TRBJ2-3,TRBV2,once,TGTGCCAGCAGTCCTACGACTAGCGGTCACACAGATACGCAGTATTTT,CASSPTTSGHTDTQYF
TRBD2,TRBJ2-2,TRBV9,.,TGTGCCAGCAGCATACTACCGGGACTAGCGGGAGAATTCGGGGAGCTGTTTTTT,CASSILPGLAGEFGELFF
.,TRBJ1-2,TRBV7-9,.,TGTGCCAGCAGCTTAGTGTCCCGGGGGCGGGATAACTACACCTTC,CASSLVSRGRDNYTF
.,TRBJ1-5,TRBV4-2,.,TGTGCCAGCAGCCAAGGCCTCAATCAGCCCCAGCATTTT,CASSQGLNQPQHF
.,TRBJ1-2,TRBV19,.,TGTGCCAGTAGTATGAAATGGGAGTCCTATGGCTACACCTTC,CASSMKWESYGYTF
TRBD1,TRBJ1-1,TRBV5-1,.,TGCGCCAGCAGCCTGGATCCACAGGGGCGACGGGAAGCTTTCTTT,CASSLDPQGRREAFF
TRBD1,TRBJ2-5,TRBV4-1,.,TGCGCCAGCAGCCAAGTCGGACAGGGTCAAGAGACCCAGTACTTC,CASSQVGQGQETQYF